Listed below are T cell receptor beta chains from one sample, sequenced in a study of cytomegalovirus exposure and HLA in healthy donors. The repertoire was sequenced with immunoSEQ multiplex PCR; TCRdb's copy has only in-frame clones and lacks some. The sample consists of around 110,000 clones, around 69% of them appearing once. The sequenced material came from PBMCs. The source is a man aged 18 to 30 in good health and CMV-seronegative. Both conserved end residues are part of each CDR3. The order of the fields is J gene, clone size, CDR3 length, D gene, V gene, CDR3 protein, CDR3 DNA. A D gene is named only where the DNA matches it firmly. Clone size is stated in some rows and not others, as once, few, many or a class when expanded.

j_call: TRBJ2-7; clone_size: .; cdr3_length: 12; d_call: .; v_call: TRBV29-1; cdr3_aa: CSVRDSLYEQYF; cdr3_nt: TGCAGCGTGCGGGACAGCTTGTACGAGCAGTACTTC
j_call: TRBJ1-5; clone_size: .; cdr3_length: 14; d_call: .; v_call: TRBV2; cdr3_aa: CASSDMGLSQPQHF; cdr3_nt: TGTGCCAGCAGTGATATGGGACTTTCTCAGCCCCAGCATTTT
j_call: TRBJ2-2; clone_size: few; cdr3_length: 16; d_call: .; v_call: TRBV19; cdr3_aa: CASSILAGLNTGELFF; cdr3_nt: TGTGCCAGTAGTATTCTGGCAGGGCTGAACACCGGGGAGCTGTTTTTT
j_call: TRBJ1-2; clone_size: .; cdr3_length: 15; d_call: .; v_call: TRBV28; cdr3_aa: CASSPLGQGVDGYTF; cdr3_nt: TGTGCCAGCAGCCCTCTGGGGCAGGGCGTGGATGGCTACACCTTC
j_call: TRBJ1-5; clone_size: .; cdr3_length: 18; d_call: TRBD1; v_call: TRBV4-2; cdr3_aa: CASSPETGPGEGNQPQHF; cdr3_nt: TGTGCCAGCAGCCCCGAGACAGGGCCAGGTGAGGGCAATCAGCCCCAGCATTTT
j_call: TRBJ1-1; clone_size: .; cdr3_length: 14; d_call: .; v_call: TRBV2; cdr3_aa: CASSEPRSNTEAFF; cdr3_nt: TGTGCCAGCAGTGAGCCCAGATCGAACACTGAAGCTTTCTTT
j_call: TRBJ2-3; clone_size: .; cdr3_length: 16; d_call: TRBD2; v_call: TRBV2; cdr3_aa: CASMGGGLDNSDTQYF; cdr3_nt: TGTGCCAGCATGGGGGGGGGACTAGACAACTCAGATACGCAGTATTTT
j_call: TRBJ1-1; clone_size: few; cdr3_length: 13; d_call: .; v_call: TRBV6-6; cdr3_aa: CASSYSLGEEAFF; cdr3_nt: TGTGCCAGCAGTTACTCGCTCGGGGAGGAAGCTTTCTTT
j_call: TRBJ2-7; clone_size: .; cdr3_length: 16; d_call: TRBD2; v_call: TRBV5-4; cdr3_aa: CASSLAGGEVGYEQYF; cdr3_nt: TGTGCCAGCAGCTTGGCCGGGGGGGAGGTGGGGTACGAGCAGTACTTC
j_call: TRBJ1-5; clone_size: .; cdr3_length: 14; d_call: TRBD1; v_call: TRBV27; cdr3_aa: CASSSGQAYQPQHF; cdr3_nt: TGTGCCAGCAGTTCCGGACAGGCCTATCAGCCCCAGCATTTT
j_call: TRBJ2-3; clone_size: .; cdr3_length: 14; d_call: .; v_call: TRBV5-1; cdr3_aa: CASSRRQSTDTQYF; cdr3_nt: TGCGCCAGCAGTCGACGACAGAGCACAGATACGCAGTATTTT
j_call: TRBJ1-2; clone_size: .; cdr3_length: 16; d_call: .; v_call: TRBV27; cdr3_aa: CASSLLPAGFLGGYTF; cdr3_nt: TGTGCCAGCAGTTTACTCCCCGCAGGGTTCTTAGGGGGCTACACCTTC
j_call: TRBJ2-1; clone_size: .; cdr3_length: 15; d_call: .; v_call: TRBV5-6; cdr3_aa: CASSLESTGWDEQFF; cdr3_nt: TGTGCCAGCAGCTTGGAGAGTACAGGGTGGGATGAGCAGTTCTTC
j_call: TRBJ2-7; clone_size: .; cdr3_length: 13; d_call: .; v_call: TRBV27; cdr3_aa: CASSVGSNYEQYF; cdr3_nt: TGTGCCAGCAGTGTCGGGAGCAACTACGAGCAGTACTTC
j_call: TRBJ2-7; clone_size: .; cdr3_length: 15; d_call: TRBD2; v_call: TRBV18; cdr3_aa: CASSPPSGGLYEQYF; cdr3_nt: TGTGCCAGCTCACCCCCTAGCGGGGGGCTCTACGAGCAGTACTTC
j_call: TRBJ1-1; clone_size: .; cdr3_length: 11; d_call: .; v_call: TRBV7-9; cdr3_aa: CSGQTGSEAFF; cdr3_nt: TGTTCCGGACAAACGGGCAGTGAAGCTTTCTTT
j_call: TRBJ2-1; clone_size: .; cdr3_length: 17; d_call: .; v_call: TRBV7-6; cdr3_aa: CASSLATRSQPYNEQFF; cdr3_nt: TGTGCCAGCAGCTTAGCGACGAGGTCCCAACCCTACAATGAGCAGTTCTTC
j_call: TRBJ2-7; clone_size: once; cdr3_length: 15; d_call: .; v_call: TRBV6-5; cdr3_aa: CASSFLSGAPYEQYF; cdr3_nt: TGTGCCAGCAGTTTCCTATCTGGGGCACCATACGAGCAGTACTTC
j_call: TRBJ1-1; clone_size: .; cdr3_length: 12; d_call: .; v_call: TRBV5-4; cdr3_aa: CASSLSRGKAFF; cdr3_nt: TGTGCCAGCAGCTTATCCAGGGGTAAAGCTTTCTTT
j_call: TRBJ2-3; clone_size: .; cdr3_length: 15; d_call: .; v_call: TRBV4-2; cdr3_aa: CASSQAPGVTDTQYF; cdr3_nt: TGTGCCAGCAGCCAAGCACCGGGGGTTACAGATACGCAGTATTTT
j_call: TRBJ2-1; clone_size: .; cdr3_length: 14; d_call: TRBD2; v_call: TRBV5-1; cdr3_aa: CASSLEVAGVEQFF; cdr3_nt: TGCGCCAGCAGCTTGGAGGTAGCGGGGGTTGAGCAGTTCTTC
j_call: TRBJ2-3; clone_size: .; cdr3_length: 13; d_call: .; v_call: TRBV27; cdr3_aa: CASRIRGTDTQYF; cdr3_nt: TGTGCCAGCAGGATCCGGGGCACAGATACGCAGTATTTT
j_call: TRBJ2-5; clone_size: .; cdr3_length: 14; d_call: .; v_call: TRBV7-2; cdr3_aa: CASSSQAEWETQYF; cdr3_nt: TGTGCCAGCAGCTCACAAGCGGAGTGGGAGACCCAGTACTTC
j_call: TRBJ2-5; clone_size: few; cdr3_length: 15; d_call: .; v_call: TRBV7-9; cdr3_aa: CASSLTWQGGETQYF; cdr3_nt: TGTGCCAGCAGCTTAACGTGGCAGGGGGGTGAGACCCAGTACTTC
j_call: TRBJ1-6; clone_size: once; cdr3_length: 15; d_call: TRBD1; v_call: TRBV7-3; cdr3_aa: CASSLRDSPNSPLHF; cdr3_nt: TGTGCCAGCAGCTTAAGGGACAGTCCGAATTCACCCCTCCACTTT
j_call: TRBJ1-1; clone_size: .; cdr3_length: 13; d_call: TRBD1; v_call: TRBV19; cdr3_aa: CASGTGLNTEAFF; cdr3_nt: TGTGCCAGTGGGACAGGACTGAACACTGAAGCTTTCTTT
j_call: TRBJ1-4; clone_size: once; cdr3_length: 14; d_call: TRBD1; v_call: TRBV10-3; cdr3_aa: CAIRDDRGSGKLFF; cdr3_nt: TGTGCCATCAGAGACGACAGGGGTAGTGGAAAACTGTTTTTT
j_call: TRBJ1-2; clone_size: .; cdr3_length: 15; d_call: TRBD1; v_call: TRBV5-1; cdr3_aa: CASSLDGQGFDGYTF; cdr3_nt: TGCGCCAGCAGCTTGGACGGACAGGGATTCGATGGCTACACCTTC
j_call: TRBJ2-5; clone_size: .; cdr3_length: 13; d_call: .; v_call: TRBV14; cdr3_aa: CASSQNSGGTQYF; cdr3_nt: TGTGCCAGCAGCCAGAACTCCGGCGGGACCCAGTACTTC
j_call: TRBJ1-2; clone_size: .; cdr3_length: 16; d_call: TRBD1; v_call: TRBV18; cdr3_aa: CASSPEGAGGFYGYTF; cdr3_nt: TGTGCCAGCTCCCCAGAGGGGGCAGGCGGCTTCTATGGCTACACCTTC
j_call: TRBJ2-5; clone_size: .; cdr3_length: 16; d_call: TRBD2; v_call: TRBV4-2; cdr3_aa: CASSRRLAGPQETQYF; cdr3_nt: TGTGCCAGCAGCCGACGACTAGCGGGCCCTCAGGAGACCCAGTACTTC
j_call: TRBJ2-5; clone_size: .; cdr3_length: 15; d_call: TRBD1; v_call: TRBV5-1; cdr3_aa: CASSPAGTGRETQYF; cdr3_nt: TGCGCCAGCAGCCCCGCCGGGACAGGGAGAGAGACCCAGTACTTC
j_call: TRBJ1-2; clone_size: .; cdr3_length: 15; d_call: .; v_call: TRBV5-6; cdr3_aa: CASSRYGQGWSGYTF; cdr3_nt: TGTGCCAGCAGCCGATATGGGCAGGGGTGGAGTGGCTACACCTTC
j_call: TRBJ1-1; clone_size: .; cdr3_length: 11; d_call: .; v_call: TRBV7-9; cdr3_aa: CASSLSTEAFF; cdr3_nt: TGTGCCAGCAGCTTGAGCACTGAAGCTTTCTTT
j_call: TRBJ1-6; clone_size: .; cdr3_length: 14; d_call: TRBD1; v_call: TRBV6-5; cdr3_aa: CASSPGTVNSPLHF; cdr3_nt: TGTGCCAGCAGCCCCGGGACAGTGAATTCACCCCTCCACTTT
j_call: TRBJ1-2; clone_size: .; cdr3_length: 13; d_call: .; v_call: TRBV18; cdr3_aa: CASSEGGLYGYTF; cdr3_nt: TGTGCCAGCTCAGAAGGAGGGCTCTATGGCTACACCTTC
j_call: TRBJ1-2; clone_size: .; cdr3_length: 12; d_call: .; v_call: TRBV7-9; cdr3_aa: CSSSLPGHGYTF; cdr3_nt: TGTTCCAGCAGCTTGCCAGGGCATGGCTACACCTTC
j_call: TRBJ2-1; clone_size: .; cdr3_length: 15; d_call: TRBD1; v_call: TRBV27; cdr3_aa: CASSLTGTAYNEQFF; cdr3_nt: TGTGCCAGCAGTTTAACCGGGACAGCCTACAATGAGCAGTTCTTC
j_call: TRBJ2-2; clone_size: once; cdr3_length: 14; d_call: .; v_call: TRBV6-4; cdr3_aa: CASRADSYTGELFF; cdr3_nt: TGTGCCAGCAGAGCGGACAGCTACACCGGGGAGCTGTTTTTT
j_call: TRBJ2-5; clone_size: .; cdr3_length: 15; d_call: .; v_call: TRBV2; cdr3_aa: CASSVRESLQETQYF; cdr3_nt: TGTGCCAGCAGTGTAAGGGAGAGCCTCCAAGAGACCCAGTACTTC
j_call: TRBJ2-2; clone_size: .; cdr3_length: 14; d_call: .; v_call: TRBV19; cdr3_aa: CASSPPRVTGELFF; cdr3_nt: TGTGCCAGTAGTCCACCCCGGGTTACCGGGGAGCTGTTTTTT
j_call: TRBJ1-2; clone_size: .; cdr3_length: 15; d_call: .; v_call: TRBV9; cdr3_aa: CASSVFQGGHYGYTF; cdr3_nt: TGTGCCAGCAGCGTCTTCCAGGGCGGCCACTATGGCTACACCTTC
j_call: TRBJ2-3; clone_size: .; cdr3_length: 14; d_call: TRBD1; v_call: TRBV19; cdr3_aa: CASSLDRGTDTQYF; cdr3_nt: TGTGCCAGTAGCTTAGACAGGGGCACAGATACGCAGTATTTT
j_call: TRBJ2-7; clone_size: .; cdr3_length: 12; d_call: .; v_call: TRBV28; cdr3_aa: CASSEGVYEQYF; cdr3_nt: TGTGCCAGCAGTGAAGGGGTCTACGAGCAGTACTTC